This T cell receptor beta chain was obtained from a study of CXCR3-negative and CXCR3-positive naive CD8 T cells. TRB cDNA libraries were made by UMI-labeled 5' RACE. TCRdb derives one entry per CDR3 protein from the 5' RACE reads, leaving out DNA. The sample holds 45,000 to 70,000 distinct CDR3 sequences. 250,000 to 300,000 cells per CD8+ T cell subset were flow-sorted in triplicate. The CDR3 extends over 17 amino acids. Germline CDR1 SGHRS, CDR2 YFSETQ. Sequencing was done on a sample of memory CD8+ T cells from blood. This sequence was found in a human donor in good health. Some clones in this sample may be carry-over from other donors' samples. J is TRBJ2-2 and V is TRBV5-1; TCRdb outputs TRBD2, but without DNA this stays unchecked. The CDR3 region is CASKTPSGGPGAGELFF.